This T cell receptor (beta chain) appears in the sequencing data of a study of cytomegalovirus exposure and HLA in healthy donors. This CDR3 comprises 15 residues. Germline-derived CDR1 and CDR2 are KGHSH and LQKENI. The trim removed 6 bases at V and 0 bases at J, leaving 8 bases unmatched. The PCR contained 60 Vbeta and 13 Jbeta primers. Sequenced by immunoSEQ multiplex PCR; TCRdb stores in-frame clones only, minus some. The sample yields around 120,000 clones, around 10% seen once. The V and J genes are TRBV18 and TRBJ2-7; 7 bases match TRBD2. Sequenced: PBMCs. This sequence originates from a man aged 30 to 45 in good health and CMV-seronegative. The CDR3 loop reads CASSQIPGGSYEQYF. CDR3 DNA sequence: TGTGCCAGCTCCCAGATTCCGGGGGGCTCCTACGAGCAGTACTTC. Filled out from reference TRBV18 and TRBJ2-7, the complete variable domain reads NAGVMQNPRHLVRRRGQEARLRCSPMKGHSHVYWYRQLPEEGLKFMVYLQKENIIDESGMPKERFSAEFPKEGPSILRIQQVVRGDSAAYFCASSQIPGGSYEQYFGPGTRLTVT.